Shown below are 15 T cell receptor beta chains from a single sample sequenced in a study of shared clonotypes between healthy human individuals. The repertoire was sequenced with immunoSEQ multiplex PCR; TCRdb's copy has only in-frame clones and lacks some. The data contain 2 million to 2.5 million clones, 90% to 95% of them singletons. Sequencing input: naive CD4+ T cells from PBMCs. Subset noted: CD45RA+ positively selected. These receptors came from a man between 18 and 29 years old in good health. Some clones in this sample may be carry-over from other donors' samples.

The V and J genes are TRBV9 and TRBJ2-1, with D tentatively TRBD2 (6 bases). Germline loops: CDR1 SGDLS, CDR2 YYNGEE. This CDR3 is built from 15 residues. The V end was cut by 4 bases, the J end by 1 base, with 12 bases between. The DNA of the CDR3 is TGTGCCAGCAGCCCCCGGAGGGGTTCCTACAATGAGCAGTTCTTC. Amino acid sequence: CASSPRRGSYNEQFF.

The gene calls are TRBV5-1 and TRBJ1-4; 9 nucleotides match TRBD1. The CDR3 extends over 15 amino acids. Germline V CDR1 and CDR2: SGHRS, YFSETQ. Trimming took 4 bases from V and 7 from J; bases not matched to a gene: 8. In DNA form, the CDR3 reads TGCGCCAGCAGCCGTTCGACAGGGGGAGGTGAAAAACTGTTTTTT. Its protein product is CASSRSTGGGEKLFF.

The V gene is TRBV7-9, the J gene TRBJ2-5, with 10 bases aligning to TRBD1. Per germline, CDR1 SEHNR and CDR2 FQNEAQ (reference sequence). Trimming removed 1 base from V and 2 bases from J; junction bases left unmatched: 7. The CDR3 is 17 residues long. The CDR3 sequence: CASSLVGTGVLQETQYF. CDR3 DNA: TGTGCCAGCAGCTTAGTTGGGACAGGGGTCCTTCAAGAGACCCAGTACTTC.

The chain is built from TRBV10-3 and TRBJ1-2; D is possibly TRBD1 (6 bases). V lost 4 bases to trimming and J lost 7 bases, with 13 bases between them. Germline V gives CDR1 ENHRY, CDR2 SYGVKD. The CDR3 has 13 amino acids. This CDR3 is CAISVGGNRGYTF. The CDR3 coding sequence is TGTGCCATCAGTGTCGGGGGCAACCGTGGCTACACCTTC.

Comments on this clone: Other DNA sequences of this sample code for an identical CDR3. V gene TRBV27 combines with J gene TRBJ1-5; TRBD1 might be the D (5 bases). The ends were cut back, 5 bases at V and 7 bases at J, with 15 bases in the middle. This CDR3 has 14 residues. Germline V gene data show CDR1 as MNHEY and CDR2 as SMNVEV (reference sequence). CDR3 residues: CASSPSGGGQPQHF. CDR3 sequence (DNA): TGTGCCAGCAGTCCCTCCGGTGGGGGGCAGCCCCAGCATTTT.

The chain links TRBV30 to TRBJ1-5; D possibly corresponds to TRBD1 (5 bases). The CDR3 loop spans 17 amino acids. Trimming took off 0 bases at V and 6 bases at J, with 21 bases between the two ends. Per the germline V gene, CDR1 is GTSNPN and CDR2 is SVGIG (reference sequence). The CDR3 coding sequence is TGTGCCTGGAGTGTAAAGGGGATTGGGGCAGGAGGTCAGCCCCAGCATTTT. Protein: CAWSVKGIGAGGQPQHF.

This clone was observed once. CDR3 loop: CASRNPGVTIYF. In DNA form, the CDR3 reads TGTGCCAGCAGGAATCCGGGAGTCACCATATATTTT. This chain joins TRBV28 and TRBJ1-3; D not resolved. The germline V and J ends were trimmed by 6 bases and 9 bases, with 12 bases remaining between them. The germline V gene has CDR1 MDHEN and CDR2 SYDVKM. The CDR3 has 12 residues. Together with reference TRBV28 and TRBJ1-3, the CDR3 gives the full variable domain: DVKVTQSSRYLVKRTGEKVFLECVQDMDHENMFWYRQDPGLGLRLIYFSYDVKMKEKGDIPEGYSVSREKKERFSLILESASTNQTSMYLCASRNPGVTIYFGEGSWLTVV.

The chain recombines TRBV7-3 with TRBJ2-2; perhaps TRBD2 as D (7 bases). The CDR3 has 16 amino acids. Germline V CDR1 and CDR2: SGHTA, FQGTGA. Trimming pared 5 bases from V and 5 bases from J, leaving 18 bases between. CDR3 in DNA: TGTGCCAGCAGCCCAAAGGGAGGGACAAAAACCGGGGAGCTGTTTTTT. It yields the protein CASSPKGGTKTGELFF.

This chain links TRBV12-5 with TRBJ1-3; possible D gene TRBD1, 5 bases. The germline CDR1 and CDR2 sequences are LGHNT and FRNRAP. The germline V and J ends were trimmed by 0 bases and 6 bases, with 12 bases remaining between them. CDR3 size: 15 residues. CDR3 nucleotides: TGTGCTAGTGGTTTGGTGCAGGGAGACTTAAACACCATATATTTT. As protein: CASGLVQGDLNTIYF.

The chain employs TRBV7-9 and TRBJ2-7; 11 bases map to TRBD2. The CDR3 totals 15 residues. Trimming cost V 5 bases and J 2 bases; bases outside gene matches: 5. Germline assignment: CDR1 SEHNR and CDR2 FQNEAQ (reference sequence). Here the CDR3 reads CASSPGLADPYEQYF. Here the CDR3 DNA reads TGTGCCAGCAGCCCGGGACTAGCGGATCCCTACGAGCAGTACTTC.

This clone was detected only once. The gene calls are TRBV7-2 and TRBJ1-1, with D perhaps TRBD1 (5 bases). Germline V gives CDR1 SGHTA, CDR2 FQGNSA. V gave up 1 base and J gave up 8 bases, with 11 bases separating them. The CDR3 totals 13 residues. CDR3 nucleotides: TGTGCCAGCAGCTTAGTAGCAGGGCGGGAAGCTTTCTTT. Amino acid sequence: CASSLVAGREAFF.

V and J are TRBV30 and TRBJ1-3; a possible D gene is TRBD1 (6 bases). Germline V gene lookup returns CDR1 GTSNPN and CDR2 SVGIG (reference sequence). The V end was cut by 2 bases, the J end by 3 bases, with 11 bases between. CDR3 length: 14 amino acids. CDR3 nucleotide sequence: TGTGCCTGGAGTTCAGGGGCCGGTGGAAACACCATATATTTT. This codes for CAWSSGAGGNTIYF.

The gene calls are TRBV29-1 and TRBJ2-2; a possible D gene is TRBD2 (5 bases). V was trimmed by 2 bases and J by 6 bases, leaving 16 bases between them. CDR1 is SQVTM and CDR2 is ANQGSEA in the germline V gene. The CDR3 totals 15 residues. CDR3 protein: CSVEMPRTGSGELFF. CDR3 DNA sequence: TGCAGCGTTGAAATGCCCAGGACTGGGTCCGGGGAGCTGTTTTTT.

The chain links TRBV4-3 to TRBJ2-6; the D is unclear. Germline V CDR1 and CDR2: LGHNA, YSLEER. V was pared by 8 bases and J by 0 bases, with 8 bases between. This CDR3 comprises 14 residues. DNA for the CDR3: TGCGCCAGCGGCGACCTCTCTGGGGCCAACGTCCTGACTTTC. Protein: CASGDLSGANVLTF.

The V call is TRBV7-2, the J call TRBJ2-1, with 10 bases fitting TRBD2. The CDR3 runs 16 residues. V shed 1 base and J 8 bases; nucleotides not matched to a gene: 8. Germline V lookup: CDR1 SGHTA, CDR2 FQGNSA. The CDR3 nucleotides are TGTGCCAGCAGCTTAGTCCCTAGCGGGAGTAGCGATGAGCAGTTCTTC. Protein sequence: CASSLVPSGSSDEQFF.